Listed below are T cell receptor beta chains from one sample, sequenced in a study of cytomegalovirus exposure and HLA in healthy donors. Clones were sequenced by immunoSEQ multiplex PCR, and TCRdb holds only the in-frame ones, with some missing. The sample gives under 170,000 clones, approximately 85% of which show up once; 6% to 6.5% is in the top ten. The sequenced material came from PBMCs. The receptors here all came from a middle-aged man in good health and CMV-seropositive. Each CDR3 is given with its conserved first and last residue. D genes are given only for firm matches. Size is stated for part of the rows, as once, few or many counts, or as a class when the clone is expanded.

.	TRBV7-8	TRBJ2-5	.	CASTLRDIKVWETQYF	TGTGCCAGCACGCTCCGGGACATCAAGGTATGGGAGACCCAGTACTTC
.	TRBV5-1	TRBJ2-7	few	CASSLINSYEQYF	TGCGCCAGCAGCTTGATCAACTCCTACGAGCAGTACTTC
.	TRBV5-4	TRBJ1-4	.	CASSLKTGLNEKLFF	TGTGCCAGCAGCTTGAAGACCGGACTTAATGAAAAACTGTTTTTT
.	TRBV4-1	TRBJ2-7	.	CASSQPLRRENEQYF	TGCGCCAGCAGCCAACCCTTAAGAAGGGAGAACGAGCAGTACTTC
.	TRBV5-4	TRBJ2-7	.	CASSLGRAPYEQYF	TGTGCCAGCAGCTTGGGACGAGCGCCTTACGAGCAGTACTTC
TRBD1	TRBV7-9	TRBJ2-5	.	CASSPRDRGTQYF	TGTGCCAGCAGCCCCCGGGACAGAGGGACCCAGTACTTC
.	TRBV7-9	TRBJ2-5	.	CASSLVGISQETQYF	TGTGCCAGCAGCTTAGTCGGGATATCCCAAGAGACCCAGTACTTC
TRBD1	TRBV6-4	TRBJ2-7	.	CASSPTGGSSEQYF	TGTGCCAGCAGTCCTACAGGGGGTTCGTCCGAGCAGTACTTC
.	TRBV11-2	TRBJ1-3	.	CASSGQGYTIYF	TGTGCCAGCAGCGGCCAGGGATACACCATATATTTT
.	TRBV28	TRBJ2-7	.	CASSPPRDSGEQYF	TGTGCCAGCAGTCCCCCCCGGGATTCGGGCGAGCAGTACTTC
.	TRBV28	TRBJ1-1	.	CASTRFRYTEAFF	TGTGCCAGCACGAGGTTTCGTTACACTGAAGCTTTCTTT
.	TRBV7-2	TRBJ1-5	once	CASSLAAAGCQPQHF	TGTGCCAGCAGCTTAGCAGCCGCGGGGTGTCAGCCCCAGCATTTT
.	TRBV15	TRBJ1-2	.	CATSREWQAVYGYTF	TGTGCCACCAGCAGAGAATGGCAGGCCGTTTATGGCTACACCTTC
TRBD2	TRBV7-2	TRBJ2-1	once	CASSLDGGRAGEQFF	TGTGCCAGCAGCTTAGATGGCGGGAGGGCCGGTGAGCAGTTCTTC
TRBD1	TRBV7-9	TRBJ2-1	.	CASSFRQGSHEQFF	TGTGCCAGCAGCTTCCGACAGGGAAGCCATGAGCAGTTCTTC
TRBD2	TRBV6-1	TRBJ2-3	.	CATTLVAAGADTQYF	TGTGCCACCACCCTGGTCGCCGCGGGAGCAGATACGCAGTATTTT
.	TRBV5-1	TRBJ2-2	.	CASSLALAGELFF	TGCGCCAGCAGCTTGGCTCTCGCCGGGGAGCTGTTTTTT
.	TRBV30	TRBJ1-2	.	CAWDYSREGYTF	TGTGCCTGGGATTACTCACGGGAGGGCTACACCTTC
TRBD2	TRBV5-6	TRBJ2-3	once	CASSYDSGIRTDTQYF	TGTGCCAGCAGCTATGATAGCGGGATCCGGACAGATACGCAGTATTTT
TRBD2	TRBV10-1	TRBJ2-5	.	CASSTGTSGGTQYF	TGCGCCAGCAGTACCGGGACTAGCGGAGGGACCCAGTACTTC
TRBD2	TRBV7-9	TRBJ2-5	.	CSSSSLVAGGLSYQETQYF	TGTTCCAGCAGCTCCCTTGTGGCGGGAGGGCTTTCGTACCAAGAGACCCAGTACTTC
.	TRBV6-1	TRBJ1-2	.	CASRDLTGDYGYTF	TGTGCCAGCAGGGACCTGACGGGGGACTATGGCTACACCTTC
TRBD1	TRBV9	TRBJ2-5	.	CASSRGPGQGVETQYF	TGTGCCAGCAGCAGAGGACCGGGACAGGGGGTAGAGACCCAGTACTTC
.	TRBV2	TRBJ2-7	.	CASSEAPGLVSYEQYF	TGTGCCAGCAGTGAAGCTCCGGGACTGGTAAGCTACGAGCAGTACTTC
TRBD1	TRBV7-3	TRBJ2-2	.	CASSLPGGTGELFF	TGTGCCAGCAGCTTACCAGGGGGCACCGGGGAGCTGTTTTTT
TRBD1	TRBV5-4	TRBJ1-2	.	CASSGGQGAAYGYTF	TGTGCCAGCAGCGGGGGACAGGGGGCAGCCTATGGCTACACCTTC
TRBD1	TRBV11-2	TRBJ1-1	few	CASSLGTGPVNTEAFF	TGTGCCAGCAGCTTAGGGACAGGGCCTGTGAACACTGAAGCTTTCTTT
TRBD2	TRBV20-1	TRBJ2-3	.	CSATTSDPQYF	TGCAGTGCTACCACTAGCGACCCGCAGTATTTT
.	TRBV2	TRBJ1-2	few	CASVGGYGYTF	TGTGCCAGCGTAGGAGGCTATGGCTACACCTTC
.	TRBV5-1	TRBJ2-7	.	CASSLNLRSSYEQYF	TGCGCCAGCAGCCTGAACCTAAGGAGCTCCTACGAGCAGTACTTC
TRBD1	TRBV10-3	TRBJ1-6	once	CAITPDRFVSPLHF	TGTGCCATCACTCCGGACAGGTTCGTGTCACCCCTCCACTTT
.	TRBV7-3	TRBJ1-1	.	CASSEGQGWGTEAFF	TGTGCCAGCAGCGAAGGGCAGGGATGGGGCACTGAAGCTTTCTTT
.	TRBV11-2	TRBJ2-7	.	CASSLINEQYF	TGTGCCAGCAGCTTAATCAACGAGCAGTACTTC
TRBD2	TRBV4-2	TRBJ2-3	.	CASSLSGTSGSRDTQYF	TGTGCCAGCAGCCTCTCGGGGACTAGCGGGTCTAGAGATACGCAGTATTTT
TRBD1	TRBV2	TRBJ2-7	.	CASRRQGLSYEQYF	TGTGCCAGCAGGAGACAGGGGCTATCCTACGAGCAGTACTTC
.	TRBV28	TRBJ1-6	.	CASIVGGRGVASESPLHF	TGTGCCAGCATTGTAGGGGGACGGGGGGTCGCGAGTGAGTCACCCCTCCACTTT
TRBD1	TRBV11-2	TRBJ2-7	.	CASSLVSTGAYEQYF	TGTGCCAGCAGCTTAGTATCAACAGGGGCCTACGAGCAGTACTTC
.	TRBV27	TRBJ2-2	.	CASSLWVTRKTGELFF	TGTGCCAGCAGTTTATGGGTGACAAGGAAGACCGGGGAGCTGTTTTTT
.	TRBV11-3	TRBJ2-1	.	CASSAGLKVDEQFF	TGTGCCAGCAGCGCGGGACTTAAGGTCGACGAGCAGTTCTTC
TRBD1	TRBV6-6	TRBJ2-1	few	CASSRLTGAEQFF	TGTGCCAGCAGCCGTTTGACAGGGGCTGAGCAGTTCTTC
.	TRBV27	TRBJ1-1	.	CASSLYRSDTEAFF	TGTGCCAGCAGTTTATACCGGTCGGACACTGAAGCTTTCTTT
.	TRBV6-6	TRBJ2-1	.	CASSYWGVNEQFF	TGTGCCAGCAGTTACTGGGGGGTGAATGAGCAGTTCTTC
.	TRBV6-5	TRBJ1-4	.	CASSYSNSNEKLFF	TGTGCCAGCAGTTACTCCAACTCTAATGAAAAACTGTTTTTT
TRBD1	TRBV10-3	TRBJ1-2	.	CATDPTGGTSGYTF	TGTGCCACCGACCCGACAGGGGGTACGAGTGGCTACACCTTC
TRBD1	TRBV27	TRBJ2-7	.	CASSLGQGGYEQYF	TGTGCCAGCAGCTTAGGACAGGGGGGTTACGAGCAGTACTTC
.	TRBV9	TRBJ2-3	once	CASSVSAPSADTQYF	TGTGCCAGCAGCGTCTCCGCGCCCTCCGCAGATACGCAGTATTTT
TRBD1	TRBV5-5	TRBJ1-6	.	CASSLPGTGAYNSPLHF	TGTGCCAGCAGCCTCCCCGGGACAGGGGCCTATAATTCACCCCTCCACTTT
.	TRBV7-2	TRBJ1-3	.	CASSSGPVGSGNTIYF	TGTGCCAGCAGCTCAGGTCCAGTAGGCTCTGGAAACACCATATATTTT
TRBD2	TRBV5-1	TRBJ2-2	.	CASSLASGRASGELFF	TGCGCCAGCAGCTTGGCTAGCGGGAGGGCCAGCGGGGAGCTGTTTTTT
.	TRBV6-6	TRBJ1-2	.	CASSSLVPVPGYTF	TGTGCCAGCAGTTCCCTCGTTCCGGTACCCGGCTACACCTTC
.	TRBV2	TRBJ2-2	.	CAGRPGYAGELFF	TGTGCCGGGCGTCCTGGATACGCCGGGGAGCTGTTTTTT
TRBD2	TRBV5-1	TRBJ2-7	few	CASSLEGLAGTYEQYF	TGCGCCAGCAGCTTGGAGGGACTAGCGGGGACCTACGAGCAGTACTTC
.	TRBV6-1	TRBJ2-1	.	CASSVLSYNEQFF	TGTGCCAGCAGTGTTTTATCCTACAATGAGCAGTTCTTC
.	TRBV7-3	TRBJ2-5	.	CASSLPGPGETQYF	TGTGCCAGCAGCTTACCAGGTCCGGGGGAGACCCAGTACTTC
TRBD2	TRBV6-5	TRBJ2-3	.	CASGTSGISADTQYF	TGTGCCAGCGGGACTAGCGGGATTAGTGCAGATACGCAGTATTTT
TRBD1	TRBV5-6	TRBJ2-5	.	CASSLVGRGRETQYF	TGTGCCAGCAGCTTGGTGGGCAGGGGGCGAGAGACCCAGTACTTC
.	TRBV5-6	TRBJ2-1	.	CASSLGWGGEQFF	TGTGCCAGCAGCTTGGGGTGGGGCGGTGAGCAGTTCTTC
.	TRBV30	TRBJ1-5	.	CAWSVEGRQPQHF	TGTGCCTGGAGTGTGGAGGGACGACAGCCCCAGCATTTT
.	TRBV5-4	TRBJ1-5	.	CASSQGSNQPQHF	TGTGCCAGCAGCCAGGGTAGCAATCAGCCCCAGCATTTT
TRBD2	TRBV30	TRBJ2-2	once	CAWSVHSGREGGELFF	TGTGCCTGGAGTGTACATAGCGGGAGGGAAGGGGGGGAGCTGTTTTTT